The 18 T cell receptor beta chains presented below share a single source sample, sequenced in a study of vaccination and CD4 T cells after COVID-19. Their recognized antigens are unknown. Cultured CD4+ T cells had their DNA profiled by the Oncomine TCR Beta short-read assay. Using its own MiXCR run on the PCR reads, TCRdb lists one record per CDR3 protein. The table has approximately 20,000 distinct CDR3 sequences, under 60% seen once. Indicated treatment: approximately 9-day PBMC culture with coronavirus spike peptide pools or control peptides (ViraFEST assay). The input for sequencing was CD4+ T cells from blood, cultured in vitro, taken after SARS-CoV-2 vaccination. The receptor set was obtained from a human donor who had recovered from COVID-19.

This clonotype was detected only once. This sequence joins TRBV19 and TRBJ1-5, with D perhaps TRBD1 (5 bases). V lost 2 bases and J lost 3, with 11 bases in between. The CDR3 is 15 residues long. Germline V gene sequence: CDR1 LNHDA, CDR2 SQIVND (reference sequence). In DNA, the CDR3 is TGTGCCAGTAGTATAACGGGGGGTAACAATCAGCCCCAGCATTTT. Translation gives CASSITGGNNQPQHF.

The rearrangement links TRBV7-2 to TRBJ2-2, with TRBD2 matching over 10 bases. Trimming took 5 bases from V and 3 from J; bases not matched to a gene: 9. The CDR3 loop spans 17 amino acids. CDR1 is SGHTA, CDR2 FQGNSA, per germline. The DNA of the CDR3 is TGTGCCAGCAGCCGAACTAAGCGGGGGGGCCACACCGGGGAGCTGTTTTTT. It specifies CASSRTKRGGHTGELFF.

This clonotype occurred a few times. The chain combines TRBV6-5 with TRBJ1-5; D is unclear. This CDR3 region has 14 residues. Trimming took off 4 bases at V and 1 base at J, with 8 bases between the two ends. CDR1 is MNHEY and CDR2 is SVGAGI in the germline V gene. CDR3 DNA sequence: TGTGCCAGCAGTTCGGGCAAGAGCAATCAGCCCCAGCATTTT. Protein product: CASSSGKSNQPQHF.

This chain uses TRBV7-2 with TRBJ1-1; no clear D. The length of the CDR3 is 15 residues. Trimming took off 6 bases at V and 0 bases at J, with 14 bases between the two ends. Per the germline V gene, CDR1 is SGHTA and CDR2 is FQGNSA. The CDR3: CASRGLTDLNTEAFF. CDR3 sequence (DNA): TGTGCCAGCAGAGGACTCACGGACTTGAACACTGAAGCTTTCTTT.

This chain links TRBV28 with TRBJ1-5; D is possibly TRBD1 (6 bases). Trimming took 0 bases from V and 1 from J, leaving 13 bases between them. This CDR3 is built from 17 residues. The germline V gene encodes CDR1 MDHEN and CDR2 SYDVKM. The CDR3 here is CASSLWGARESNQPQHF. Written as DNA, the CDR3 is TGTGCCAGCAGTTTATGGGGGGCGAGGGAGAGCAATCAGCCCCAGCATTTT.

This chain connects TRBV20-1 to TRBJ2-7; 10 bases are a match to TRBD1. The CDR3 has 17 residues. With 0 bases clipped from V and 2 bases from J, the junction kept 10 bases outside the gene matches. Germline CDR1 DFQATT, CDR2 SNEGSKA (reference sequence). CDR3 sequence (DNA): TGCAGTGCTAGAGATGGTTTAAGGGACAGGGGTACCTACGAGCAGTACTTC. Translation: CSARDGLRDRGTYEQYF.

The chain is built from TRBV6-2 or TRBV6-3 and TRBJ2-7; 10 bases map to TRBD1. This CDR3 region has 16 residues. Germline CDR1 reads MNHEY; CDR2 reads SVGEGT. V trimming: 6 bases; J trimming: 6 bases; junction bases outside the gene matches: 14. CDR3 sequence: CASSLDRGRRTSEQYF. In DNA form, the CDR3 reads TGTGCCAGCAGCCTAGACAGGGGGCGACGTACGTCCGAGCAGTACTTC.

This clonotype was counted a few times. The chain couples TRBV6-1 to TRBJ2-6; D is unresolved. Germline values: CDR1 MNHNS, CDR2 SASEGT. The V gene lost 6 bases and the J gene lost 3 bases, with 12 bases spanning the gap. There are 15 residues in the CDR3. The CDR3 spells CASRDTGRGANVLTF. Here the CDR3 DNA reads TGTGCCAGCAGAGATACTGGTCGTGGGGCCAACGTCCTGACTTTC.

The chain employs TRBV14 and TRBJ2-7; weak D call: TRBD1 (5 bases). Germline V lookup: CDR1 SGHDN, CDR2 FVKESK. The CDR3 spans 15 residues. V was pared by 4 bases and J by 4 bases, with 17 bases between. The CDR3: CASSPLDSLLYEQYF. CDR3 sequence (DNA): TGTGCCAGCAGCCCCCTTGACAGTCTTCTATACGAGCAGTACTTC.

The CDR3, as DNA: TGCAGTGCAGGCACTGAAGCTTTCTTT. Protein product: CSAGTEAFF. This rearrangement joins TRBV20-1 to TRBJ1-1; no definite D call. Trimming took off 6 bases at V and 4 bases at J, with 3 bases between the two ends. The CDR3 is 9 amino acids. Germline CDR1 is DFQATT and CDR2 is SNEGSKA (reference sequence).

The chain links TRBV18 to TRBJ1-2; a possible D gene is TRBD1 (5 bases). The CDR3 runs 16 residues. V was trimmed by 5 bases and J by 1 base, leaving 17 bases between them. The germline V gene has CDR1 KGHSH and CDR2 LQKENI. The CDR3 nucleotides are TGTGCCAGCTCAGACAGCGTCCCGGCGGGTAACTATGGCTACACCTTC. It translates to CASSDSVPAGNYGYTF.

J is TRBJ2-7 and V is TRBV20-1; D not certain. Trimming cost V 2 bases and J 6 bases, with 5 bases left between them. This CDR3 spans 10 amino acids. Germline lookup yields CDR1 DFQATT and CDR2 SNEGSKA (reference sequence). The CDR3 loop reads CSARLVEQYF. In DNA, the CDR3 is TGCAGTGCTAGACTAGTCGAGCAGTACTTC.

The rearrangement joins TRBV27 to TRBJ2-1, with 8 positions matching TRBD2. Germline V CDR1 and CDR2: MNHEY, SMNVEV (reference sequence). Trimming cost V 5 bases and J 6 bases; bases outside gene matches: 21. This CDR3 spans 19 amino acids. CDR3 amino acids: CASSPLAGLAPGGGNEQFF. In nucleotides, the CDR3 is TGTGCCAGCAGTCCTCTAGCGGGTTTGGCCCCCGGCGGTGGCAATGAGCAGTTCTTC.

In its sample, this clonotype was seen once. V and J are TRBV1 and TRBJ2-3; the table's D call, TRBD2, was not checked against the DNA. TRBV1 is a pseudogene locus. The CDR3 is 17 residues long. CDR3 residues: CTSGQDRASARTDTQYF. The CDR3 DNA is TGCACCAGCGGCCAAGATCGGGCTAGCGCACGCACAGATACGCAGTATTTT.

This clonotype was seen more than once but under ten times. The chain employs TRBV6-5 and TRBJ2-3; tentatively, D is TRBD2 (5 bases). This CDR3 is 16 amino acids long. Trimming shortened V by 2 bases and J by 3 bases, and 15 bases separated the two germline ends. Germline V gives CDR1 MNHEY, CDR2 SVGAGI. CDR3 sequence (DNA): TGTGCCAGCAGTTACACGGCGGGTCCAAAAACAGATACGCAGTATTTT. Its protein product is CASSYTAGPKTDTQYF.

The gene calls are TRBV20-1 and TRBJ1-5; D is undetermined. The CDR3 extends over 11 amino acids. Trimming shortened V by 3 bases and J by 5 bases, and 5 bases separated the two germline ends. Per germline, CDR1 DFQATT and CDR2 SNEGSKA (reference sequence). The CDR3 DNA is TGCAGTGCTAGTAACCATCAGCCCCAGCATTTT. It encodes CSASNHQPQHF.

The chain joins TRBV18 to TRBJ1-2; D is possibly TRBD1 (6 bases). V was pared by 3 bases and J by 9 bases, with 17 bases between. The germline V gene has CDR1 KGHSH and CDR2 LQKENI. The CDR3 consists of 14 residues. The CDR3 coding sequence is TGTGCCAGCTCACCCTTGGGGGCTGAAGGGAGCTACACCTTC. This translates into CASSPLGAEGSYTF.

The chain couples TRBV7-6 to TRBJ2-6; 7 bases align to TRBD1. V shed 5 bases, J shed 0 bases, and the junction held 4 bases outside the gene matches. The CDR3 has 16 amino acids. In germline, CDR1 is SGHVS, CDR2 FNYEAQ. CDR3 DNA: TGTGCCAGCAGCATGGGACAGAACTCTGGGGCCAACGTCCTGACTTTC. Translation: CASSMGQNSGANVLTF.